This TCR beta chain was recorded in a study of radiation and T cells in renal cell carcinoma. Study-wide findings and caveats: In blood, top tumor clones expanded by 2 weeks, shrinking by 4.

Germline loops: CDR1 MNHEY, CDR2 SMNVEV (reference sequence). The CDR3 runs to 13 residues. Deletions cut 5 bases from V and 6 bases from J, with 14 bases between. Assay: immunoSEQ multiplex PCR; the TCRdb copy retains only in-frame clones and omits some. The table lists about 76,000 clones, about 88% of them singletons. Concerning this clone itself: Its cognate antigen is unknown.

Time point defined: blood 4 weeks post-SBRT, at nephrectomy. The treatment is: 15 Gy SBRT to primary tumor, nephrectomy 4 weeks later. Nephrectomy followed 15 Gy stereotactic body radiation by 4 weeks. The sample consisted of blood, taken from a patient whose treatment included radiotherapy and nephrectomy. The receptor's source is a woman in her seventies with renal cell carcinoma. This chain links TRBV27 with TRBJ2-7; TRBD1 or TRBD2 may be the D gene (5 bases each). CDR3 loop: CASSPWGLPEQYF. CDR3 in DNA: TGTGCCAGCAGTCCCTGGGGGTTGCCCGAGCAGTACTTC.